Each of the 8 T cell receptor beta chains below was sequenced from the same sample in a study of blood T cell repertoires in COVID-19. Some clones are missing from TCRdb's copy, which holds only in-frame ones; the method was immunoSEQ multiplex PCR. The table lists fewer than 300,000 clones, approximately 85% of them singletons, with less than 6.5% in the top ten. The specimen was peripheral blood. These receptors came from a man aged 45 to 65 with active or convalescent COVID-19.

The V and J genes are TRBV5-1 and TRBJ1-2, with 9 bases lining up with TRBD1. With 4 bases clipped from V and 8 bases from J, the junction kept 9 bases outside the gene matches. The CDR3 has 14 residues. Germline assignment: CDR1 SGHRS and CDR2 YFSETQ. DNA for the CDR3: TGCGCCAGCAGCCCGAACCGGGACAGGGCGGGCTACACCTTC. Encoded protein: CASSPNRDRAGYTF.

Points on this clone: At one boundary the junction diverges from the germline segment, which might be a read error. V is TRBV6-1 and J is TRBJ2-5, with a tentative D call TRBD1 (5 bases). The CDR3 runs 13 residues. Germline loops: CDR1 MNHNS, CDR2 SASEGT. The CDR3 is CASSEGTWGGRDF. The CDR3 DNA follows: TGTGCCAGCAGTGAAGGGACATGGGGCGGTAGAGACTTC.

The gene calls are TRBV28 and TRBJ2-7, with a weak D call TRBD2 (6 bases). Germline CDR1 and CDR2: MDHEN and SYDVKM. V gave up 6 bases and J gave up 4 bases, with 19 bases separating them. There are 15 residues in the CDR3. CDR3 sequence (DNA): TGTGCCAGCAGAGTGGCGGGAAGGACGTTATACGAGCAGTACTTC. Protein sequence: CASRVAGRTLYEQYF.

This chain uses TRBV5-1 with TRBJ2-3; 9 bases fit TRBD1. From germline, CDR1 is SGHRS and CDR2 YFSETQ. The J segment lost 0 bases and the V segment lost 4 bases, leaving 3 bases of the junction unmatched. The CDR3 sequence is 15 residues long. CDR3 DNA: TGCGCCAGCAGCGCAGGACAGGGGAGCACAGATACGCAGTATTTT. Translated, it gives CASSAGQGSTDTQYF.

CDR3: CSASSRLADSYNEQFF. The CDR3 DNA reads TGCAGTGCTAGTTCCAGACTAGCGGACTCCTACAATGAGCAGTTCTTC. The chain is built from TRBV20-1 and TRBJ2-1; 9 bases match TRBD2. This CDR3 region has 16 residues. Per germline, CDR1 DFQATT and CDR2 SNEGSKA (reference sequence). Trimming cost V 3 bases and J 0 bases; bases outside gene matches: 6.

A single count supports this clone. The CDR3, as DNA: TGTGCCAGCAGCTCGACAGGGATGAACACTGAAGCTTTCTTT. This gives the protein CASSSTGMNTEAFF. The rearrangement links TRBV7-9 to TRBJ1-1; 7 nucleotides align to TRBD1. The ends lost 4 bases at V and 0 bases at J; junction bases unmatched: 2. Germline V gene lookup returns CDR1 SEHNR and CDR2 FQNEAQ (reference sequence). This CDR3 is built from 14 residues. Full variable domain (missing parts from reference TRBV7-9 and TRBJ1-1): DTGVSQNPRHKITKRGQNVTFRCDPISEHNRLYWYRQTLGQGPEFLTYFQNEAQLEKSRLLSDRFSAERPKGSFSTLEIQRTEQGDSAMYLCASSSTGMNTEAFFGQGTRLTVV.

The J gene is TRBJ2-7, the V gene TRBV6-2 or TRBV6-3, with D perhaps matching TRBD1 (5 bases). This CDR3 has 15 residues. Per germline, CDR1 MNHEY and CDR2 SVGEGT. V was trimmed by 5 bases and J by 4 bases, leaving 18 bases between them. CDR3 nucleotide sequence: TGTGCCAGCAGTCGCCCCGGACAAGGATTATACGAGCAGTACTTC. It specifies CASSRPGQGLYEQYF.

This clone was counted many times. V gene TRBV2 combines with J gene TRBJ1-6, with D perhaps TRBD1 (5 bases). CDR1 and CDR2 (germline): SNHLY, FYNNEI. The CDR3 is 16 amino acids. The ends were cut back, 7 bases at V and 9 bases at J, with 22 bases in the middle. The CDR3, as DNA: TGTGCCAGCAACCTCCGGGGGGGACGAGTGGGTTCACCCCTCCACTTT. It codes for CASNLRGGRVGSPLHF.